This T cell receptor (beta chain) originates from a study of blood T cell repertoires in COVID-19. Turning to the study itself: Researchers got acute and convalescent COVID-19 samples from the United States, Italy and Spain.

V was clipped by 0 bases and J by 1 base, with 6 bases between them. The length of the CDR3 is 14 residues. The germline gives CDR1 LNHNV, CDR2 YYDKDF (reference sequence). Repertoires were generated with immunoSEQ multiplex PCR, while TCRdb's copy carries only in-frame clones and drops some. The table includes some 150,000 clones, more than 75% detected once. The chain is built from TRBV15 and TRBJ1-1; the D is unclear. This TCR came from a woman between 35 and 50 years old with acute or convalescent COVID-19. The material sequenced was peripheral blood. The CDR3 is CATSRDEGNTEAFF. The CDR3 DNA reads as TGTGCCACCAGCAGAGATGAGGGGAACACTGAAGCTTTCTTT.